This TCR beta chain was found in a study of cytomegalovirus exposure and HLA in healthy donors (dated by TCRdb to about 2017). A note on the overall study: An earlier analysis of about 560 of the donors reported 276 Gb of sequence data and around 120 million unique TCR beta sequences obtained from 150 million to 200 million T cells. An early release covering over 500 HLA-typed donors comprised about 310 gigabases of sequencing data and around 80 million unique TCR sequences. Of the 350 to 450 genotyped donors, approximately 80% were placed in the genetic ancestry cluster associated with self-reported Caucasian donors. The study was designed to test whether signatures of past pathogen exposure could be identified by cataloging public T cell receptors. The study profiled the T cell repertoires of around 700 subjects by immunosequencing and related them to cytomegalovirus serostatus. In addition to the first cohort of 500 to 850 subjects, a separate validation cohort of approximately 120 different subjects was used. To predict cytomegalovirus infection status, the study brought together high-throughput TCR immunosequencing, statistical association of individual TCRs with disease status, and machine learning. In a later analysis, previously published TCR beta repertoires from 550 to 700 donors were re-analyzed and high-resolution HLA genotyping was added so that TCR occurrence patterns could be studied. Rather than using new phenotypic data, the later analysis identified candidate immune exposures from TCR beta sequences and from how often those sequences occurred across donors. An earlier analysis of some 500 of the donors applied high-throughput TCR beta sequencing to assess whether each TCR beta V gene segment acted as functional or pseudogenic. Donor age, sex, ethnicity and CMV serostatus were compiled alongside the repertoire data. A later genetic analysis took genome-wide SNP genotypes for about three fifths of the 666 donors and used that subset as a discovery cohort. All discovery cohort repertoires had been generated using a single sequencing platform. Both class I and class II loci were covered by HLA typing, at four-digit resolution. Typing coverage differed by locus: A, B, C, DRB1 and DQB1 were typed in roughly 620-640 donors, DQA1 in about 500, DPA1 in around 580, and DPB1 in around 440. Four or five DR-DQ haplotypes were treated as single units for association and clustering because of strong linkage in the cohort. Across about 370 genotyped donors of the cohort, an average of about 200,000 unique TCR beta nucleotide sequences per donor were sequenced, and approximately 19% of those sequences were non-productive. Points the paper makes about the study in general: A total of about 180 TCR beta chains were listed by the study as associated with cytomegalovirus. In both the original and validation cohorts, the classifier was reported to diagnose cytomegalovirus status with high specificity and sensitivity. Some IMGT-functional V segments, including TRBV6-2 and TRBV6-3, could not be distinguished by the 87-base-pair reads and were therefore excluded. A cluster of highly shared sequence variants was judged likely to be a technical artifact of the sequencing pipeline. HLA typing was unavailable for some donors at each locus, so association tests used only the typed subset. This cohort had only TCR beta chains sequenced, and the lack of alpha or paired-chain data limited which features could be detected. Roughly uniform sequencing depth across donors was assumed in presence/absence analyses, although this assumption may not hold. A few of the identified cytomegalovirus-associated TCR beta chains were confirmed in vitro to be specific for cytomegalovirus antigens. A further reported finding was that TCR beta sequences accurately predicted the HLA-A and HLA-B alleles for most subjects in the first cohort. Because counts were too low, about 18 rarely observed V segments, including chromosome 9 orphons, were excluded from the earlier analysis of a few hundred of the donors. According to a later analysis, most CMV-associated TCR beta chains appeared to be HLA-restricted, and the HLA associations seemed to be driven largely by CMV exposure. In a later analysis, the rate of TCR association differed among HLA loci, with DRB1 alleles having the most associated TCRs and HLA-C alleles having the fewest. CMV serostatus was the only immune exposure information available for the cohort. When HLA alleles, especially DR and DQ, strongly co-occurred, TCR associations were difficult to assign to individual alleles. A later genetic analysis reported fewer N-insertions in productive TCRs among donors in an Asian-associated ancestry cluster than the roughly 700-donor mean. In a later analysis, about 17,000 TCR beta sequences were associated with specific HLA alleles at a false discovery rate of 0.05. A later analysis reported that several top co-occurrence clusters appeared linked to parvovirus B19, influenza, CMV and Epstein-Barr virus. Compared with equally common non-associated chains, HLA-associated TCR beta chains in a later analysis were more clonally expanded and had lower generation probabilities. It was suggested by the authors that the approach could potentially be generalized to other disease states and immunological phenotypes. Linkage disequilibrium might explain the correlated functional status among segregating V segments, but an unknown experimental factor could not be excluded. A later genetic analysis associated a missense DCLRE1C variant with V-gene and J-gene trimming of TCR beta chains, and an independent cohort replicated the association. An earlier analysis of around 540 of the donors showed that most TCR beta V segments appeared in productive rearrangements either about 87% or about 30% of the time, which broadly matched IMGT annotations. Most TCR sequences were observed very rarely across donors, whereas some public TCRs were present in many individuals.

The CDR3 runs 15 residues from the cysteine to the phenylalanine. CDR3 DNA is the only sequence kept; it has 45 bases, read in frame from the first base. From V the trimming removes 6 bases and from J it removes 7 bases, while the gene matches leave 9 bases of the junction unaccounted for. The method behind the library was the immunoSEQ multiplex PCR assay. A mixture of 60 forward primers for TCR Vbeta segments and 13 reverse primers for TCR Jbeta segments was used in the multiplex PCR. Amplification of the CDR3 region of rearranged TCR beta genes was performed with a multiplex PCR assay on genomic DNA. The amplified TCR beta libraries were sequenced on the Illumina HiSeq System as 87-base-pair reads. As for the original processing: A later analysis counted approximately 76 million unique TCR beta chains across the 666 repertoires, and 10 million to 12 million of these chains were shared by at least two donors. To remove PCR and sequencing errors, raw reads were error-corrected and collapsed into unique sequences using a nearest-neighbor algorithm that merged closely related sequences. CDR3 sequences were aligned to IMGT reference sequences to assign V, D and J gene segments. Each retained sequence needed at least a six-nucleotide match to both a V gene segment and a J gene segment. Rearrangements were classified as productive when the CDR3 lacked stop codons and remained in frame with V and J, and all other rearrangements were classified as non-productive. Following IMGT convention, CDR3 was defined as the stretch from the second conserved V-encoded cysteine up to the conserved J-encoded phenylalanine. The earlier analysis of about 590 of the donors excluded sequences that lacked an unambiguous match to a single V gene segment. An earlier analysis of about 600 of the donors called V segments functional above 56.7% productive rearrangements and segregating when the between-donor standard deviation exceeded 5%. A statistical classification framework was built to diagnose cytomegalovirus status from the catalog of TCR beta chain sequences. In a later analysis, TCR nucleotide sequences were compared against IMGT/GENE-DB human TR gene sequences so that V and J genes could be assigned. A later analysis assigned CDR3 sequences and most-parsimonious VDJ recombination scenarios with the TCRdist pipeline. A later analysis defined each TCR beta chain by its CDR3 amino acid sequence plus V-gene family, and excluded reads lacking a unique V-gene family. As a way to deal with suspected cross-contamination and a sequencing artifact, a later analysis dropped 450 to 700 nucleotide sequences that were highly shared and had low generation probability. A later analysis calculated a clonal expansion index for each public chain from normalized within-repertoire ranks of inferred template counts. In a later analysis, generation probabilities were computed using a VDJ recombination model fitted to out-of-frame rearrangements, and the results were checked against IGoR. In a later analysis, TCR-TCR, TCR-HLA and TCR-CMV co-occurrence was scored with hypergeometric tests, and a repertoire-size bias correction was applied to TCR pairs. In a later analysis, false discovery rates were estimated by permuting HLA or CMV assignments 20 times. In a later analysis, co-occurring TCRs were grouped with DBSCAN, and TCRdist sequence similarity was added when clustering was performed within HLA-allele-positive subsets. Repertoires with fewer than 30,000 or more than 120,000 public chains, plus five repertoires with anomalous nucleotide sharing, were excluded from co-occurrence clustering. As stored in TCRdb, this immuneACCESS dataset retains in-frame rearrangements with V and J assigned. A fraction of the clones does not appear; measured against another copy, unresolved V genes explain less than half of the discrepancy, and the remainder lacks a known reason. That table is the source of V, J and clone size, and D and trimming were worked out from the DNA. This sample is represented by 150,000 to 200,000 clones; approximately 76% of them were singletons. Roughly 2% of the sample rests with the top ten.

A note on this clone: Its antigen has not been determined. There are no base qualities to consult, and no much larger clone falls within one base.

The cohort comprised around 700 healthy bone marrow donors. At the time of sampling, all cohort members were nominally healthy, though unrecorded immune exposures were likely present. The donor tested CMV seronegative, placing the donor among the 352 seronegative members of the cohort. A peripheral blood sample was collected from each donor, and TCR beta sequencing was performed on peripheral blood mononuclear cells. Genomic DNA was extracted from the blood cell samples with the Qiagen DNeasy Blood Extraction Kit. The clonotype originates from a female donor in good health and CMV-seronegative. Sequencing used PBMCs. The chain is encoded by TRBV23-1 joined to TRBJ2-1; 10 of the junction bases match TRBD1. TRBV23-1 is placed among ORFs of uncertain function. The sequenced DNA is TGCGCCAGCAGCCCAAGGACAGGGGGGAGGAATGAGCAGTTCTTC. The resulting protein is CASSPRTGGRNEQFF.